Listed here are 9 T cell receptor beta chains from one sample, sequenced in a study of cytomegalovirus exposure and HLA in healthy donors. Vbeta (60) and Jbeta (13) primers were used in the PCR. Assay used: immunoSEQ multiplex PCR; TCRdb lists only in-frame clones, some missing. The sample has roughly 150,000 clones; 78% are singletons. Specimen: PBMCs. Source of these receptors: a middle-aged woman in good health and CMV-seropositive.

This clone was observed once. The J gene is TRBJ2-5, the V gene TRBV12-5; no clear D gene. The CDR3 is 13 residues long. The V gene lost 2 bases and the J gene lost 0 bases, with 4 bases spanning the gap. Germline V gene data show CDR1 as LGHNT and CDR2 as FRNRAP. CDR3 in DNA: TGTGCTAGTGGTTTGACATACCAAGAGACCCAGTACTTC. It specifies CASGLTYQETQYF.

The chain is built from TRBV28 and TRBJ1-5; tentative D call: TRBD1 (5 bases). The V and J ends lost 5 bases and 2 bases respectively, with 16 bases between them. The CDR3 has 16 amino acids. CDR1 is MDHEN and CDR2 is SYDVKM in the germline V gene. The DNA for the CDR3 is TGTGCCAGCAGTGGGGCGGGGCTGGGAGGCAATCAGCCCCAGCATTTT. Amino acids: CASSGAGLGGNQPQHF.

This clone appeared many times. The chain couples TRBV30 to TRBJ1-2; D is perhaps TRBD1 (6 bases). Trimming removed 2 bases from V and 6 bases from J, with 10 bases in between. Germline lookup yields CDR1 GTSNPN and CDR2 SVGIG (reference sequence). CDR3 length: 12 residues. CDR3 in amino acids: CAWSRGKDGYTF. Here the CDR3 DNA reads TGTGCCTGGAGTAGGGGGAAGGATGGCTACACCTTC.

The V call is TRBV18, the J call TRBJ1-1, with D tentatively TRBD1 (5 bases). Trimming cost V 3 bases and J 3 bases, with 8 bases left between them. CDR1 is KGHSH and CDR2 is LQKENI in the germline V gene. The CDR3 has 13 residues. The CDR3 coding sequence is TGTGCCAGCTCACCCGACAGAGACACTGAAGCTTTCTTT. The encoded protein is CASSPDRDTEAFF.

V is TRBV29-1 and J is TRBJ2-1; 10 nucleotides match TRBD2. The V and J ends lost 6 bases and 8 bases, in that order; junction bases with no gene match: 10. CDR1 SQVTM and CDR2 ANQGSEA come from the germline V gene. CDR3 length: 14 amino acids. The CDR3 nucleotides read TGCAGCGTAGCGGGAGGGGGGGTAATTCATGAGCAGTTCTTC. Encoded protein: CSVAGGGVIHEQFF.

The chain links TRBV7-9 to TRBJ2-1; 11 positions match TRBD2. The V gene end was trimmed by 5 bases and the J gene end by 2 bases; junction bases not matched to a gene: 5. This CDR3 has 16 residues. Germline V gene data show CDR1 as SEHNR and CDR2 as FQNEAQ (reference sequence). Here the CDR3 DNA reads TGTGCCAGCAGCCATATAGCGGGAGGGCCCTACAATGAGCAGTTCTTC. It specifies CASSHIAGGPYNEQFF.

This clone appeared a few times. The CDR3 loop is CASSYPVGYGYTF. The CDR3 DNA reads as TGTGCCAGCAGTTACCCGGTCGGCTATGGCTACACCTTC. The chain employs TRBV6-5 and TRBJ1-2, with D uncertain. The V gene's germline CDR1 is MNHEY and CDR2 SVGAGI. V was clipped by 2 bases and J by 4 bases, with 8 bases between them. This CDR3 region has 13 residues.

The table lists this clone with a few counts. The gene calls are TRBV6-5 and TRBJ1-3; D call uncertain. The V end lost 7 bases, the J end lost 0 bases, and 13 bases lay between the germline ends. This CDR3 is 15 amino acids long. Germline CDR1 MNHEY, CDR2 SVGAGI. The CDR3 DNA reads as TGTGCCAGCAAAATGGACTTAAGCTCTGGAAACACCATATATTTT. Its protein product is CASKMDLSSGNTIYF.

The CDR3 sequence is CASSYRSNTEAFF. The DNA of the CDR3 is TGTGCCAGCAGCTACAGATCGAACACTGAAGCTTTCTTT. This chain connects TRBV6-1 to TRBJ1-1, with D unresolved. CDR1 MNHNS and CDR2 SASEGT come from the germline V gene. Deletions cut 6 bases from V and 1 base from J, with 9 bases between. The CDR3 spans 13 residues.